The 9 T cell receptor beta chains below all came from one sample that was sequenced in a study of cytomegalovirus exposure and HLA in healthy donors. The PCR contained 60 Vbeta and 13 Jbeta primers. Clones were read by immunoSEQ multiplex PCR, and TCRdb kept only the in-frame ones, dropping some. The table has roughly 200,000 clones, roughly 72% seen once. Sequenced sample: PBMCs. These receptors originate from a young man in good health and CMV-seronegative.

The V gene is TRBV6-1, the J gene TRBJ1-5; no reliable D call. Trimming left V 4 bases short and J 4 bases short, with 11 bases between. The CDR3 covers 14 residues. CDR1 and CDR2 from the germline V gene are MNHNS and SASEGT. Written as DNA, the CDR3 is TGTGCCAGCAGTGGCCGGGTCGTAAATCAGCCCCAGCATTTT. Amino acids: CASSGRVVNQPQHF.

This chain joins TRBV2 and TRBJ2-1; TRBD2 matches 11 bases. The germline V gene encodes CDR1 SNHLY and CDR2 FYNNEI. The CDR3 runs to 13 residues. V lost 8 bases, J lost 4 bases, and 1 base stayed unmatched. In DNA form, the CDR3 reads TGTGCCAGCCCTAGCGGGAGGTACAATGAGCAGTTCTTC. Translating gives CASPSGRYNEQFF.

This clone was seen once. V usage is TRBV5-1 and J usage is TRBJ2-3; 7 positions agree with TRBD2. This CDR3 contains 16 residues. The trim removed 5 bases at V and 5 bases at J, leaving 14 bases unmatched. The germline gives CDR1 SGHRS, CDR2 YFSETQ. DNA for the CDR3: TGCGCCAGCAGACGAGATGGGCGGGAGATGCTAGATACGCAGTATTTT. Residues: CASRRDGREMLDTQYF.

In this sample, this clone turned up a few times. This chain joins TRBV5-4 and TRBJ2-7; D not certain. The germline gives CDR1 SGHNT, CDR2 YYREEE (reference sequence). The CDR3 contains 13 residues. V was shortened by 4 bases and J by 0 bases, with 8 bases between the two germline ends. CDR3 sequence: CASSTASSYEQYF. CDR3 nucleotides: TGTGCCAGCAGCACCGCTAGCTCCTACGAGCAGTACTTC.

This clone turned up a few times. The rearrangement uses TRBV28 and TRBJ2-7, with 13 nucleotides matching TRBD2. From germline, CDR1 is MDHEN and CDR2 SYDVKM. J lost 6 bases, V lost 5 bases, and 7 bases had no gene match. CDR3 size: 15 residues. DNA of the CDR3: TGTGCCAGCAGTCTCACTAGCGGGAGGGCCGGCGAGCAGTACTTC. Its protein product is CASSLTSGRAGEQYF.

This sequence joins TRBV19 and TRBJ1-5, with 7 nucleotides matching TRBD1. From germline, CDR1 is LNHDA and CDR2 SQIVND (reference sequence). V lost 4 bases and J lost 3; bases outside the gene matches: 9. The CDR3 has 16 residues. The CDR3, as DNA: TGTGCCAGTAGTAGGGACAGCACTTCAAACAATCAGCCCCAGCATTTT. This gives the protein CASSRDSTSNNQPQHF.

The chain recombines TRBV4-1 with TRBJ1-2; no reliable D call. The CDR3 is 16 residues long. Germline V lookup: CDR1 MGHRA, CDR2 YSYEKL. With 0 bases removed from V and 2 bases from J, the gap between germline ends came to 13 bases. In DNA, the CDR3 is TGCGCCAGCAGCCAAGATCCCGGACTTACCAACTATGGCTACACCTTC. Protein sequence: CASSQDPGLTNYGYTF.

This rearrangement joins TRBV5-1 to TRBJ2-7; TRBD2 matches 12 bases. The CDR3 sequence is 15 residues long. V dropped 2 bases and J dropped 5; count of bases not matched to a gene: 5. Germline CDR1 and CDR2: SGHRS and YFSETQ. The CDR3 DNA reads as TGCGCCAGCAGCTTCTCTAGCGGGAGGGCCCACGAGCAGTACTTC. This codes for CASSFSSGRAHEQYF.

This clone was seen only a few times. This chain joins TRBV27 and TRBJ2-1; TRBD2 agrees at 7 bases. After removal of 8 bases from V and 2 bases from J, the junction contained 6 bases not matched to a gene. The CDR3 extends over 14 amino acids. The germline gives CDR1 MNHEY, CDR2 SMNVEV (reference sequence). The CDR3, as DNA: TGTGCCAGCGCGGGAGATGGGACCTACAATGAGCAGTTCTTC. It encodes CASAGDGTYNEQFF.